A single T cell receptor beta chain is shown here with its context. The data stem from a study of Ad26.COV2.S vaccination and SARS-CoV-2 variants. Germline V gives CDR1 LNHDA, CDR2 SQIVND (reference sequence). The CDR3 is 15 amino acids. V lost 4 bases to trimming and J lost 8 bases; unmatched junction nucleotides: 6. The treatment is: about 20 received Ad26.COV2.S at low or high dose, single or two shots; a few received placebo; per-sample allocation not given. Sample collection was performed on day 63 after the first vaccine or placebo injection. The method was immunoSEQ multiplex PCR; TCRdb's version includes in-frame clones alone and lacks a portion of them. The repertoire consists of more than 250,000 clones, with around 87% occurring once and the leading ten covering over 2.5%.

The chain joins TRBV19 to TRBJ2-1; 12 bases line up with TRBD1. The sequences come from peripheral blood, collected in a trial of Ad26.COV2.S vaccine versus placebo. The source of this sequence is a person aged 18-60 years who received the Ad26.COV2.S COVID-19 vaccine or a placebo. The DNA of the CDR3 is TGTGCCAGTAGTACTACGGGACAGGGGGCTTATGAGCAGTTCTTC. Translating it yields CASSTTGQGAYEQFF.